These T cell receptor beta chains were read from a single sample in a study of early stage breast cancer tumors. Profiling relied on immunoSEQ multiplex PCR, and the TCRdb table lists in-frame clones only, not all of them. Of some 72,000 clones in the sample, approximately 79% were seen once. Sequenced input: blood. These receptor sequences come from a person aged 55 to 70 with breast cancer. Each CDR3 is given without its conserved first and last residue. The listing skips clone size in some rows; elsewhere it reads once, few, many or a size class.

V gene	clone size	J gene	CDR3 protein
TRBV5-1	NA	TRBJ2-7	ASSFGAGPLYEQY
TRBV27	few	TRBJ2-7	ASRKNLGQAQY
TRBV5-4	NA	TRBJ2-1	ASSSRRDPAQF
TRBV6-1	NA	TRBJ1-6	ASSAGPYNSPLH
TRBV30	NA	TRBJ1-3	AWSSTTGLAGNTIY
TRBV11-2	NA	TRBJ1-1	ASSQPRGENF
TRBV28	NA	TRBJ2-7	ASGTSGSFYEQY
TRBV6-6	NA	TRBJ1-6	ASSPRSINSPLH
TRBV28	NA	TRBJ1-5	ASSFYSNQPQH
TRBV28	NA	TRBJ1-5	ASSGGAQPQH
TRBV7-2	NA	TRBJ2-1	ASSLTSGINNEQF
TRBV7-2	NA	TRBJ1-2	ASSLGSPPGDYGYT
TRBV28	NA	TRBJ1-1	ASRLRTSEAF
TRBV7-8	NA	TRBJ2-2	ASSPPVGGDTGELF
TRBV2	few	TRBJ1-2	ASSEGGANRYGYT
TRBV13	NA	TRBJ1-1	ASSLYSRFRGRGSNTEAF
TRBV6-5	few	TRBJ1-2	ASRETPAYGYT
TRBV5-1	NA	TRBJ1-4	ASSLDPSRSEKLF
TRBV5-8	NA	TRBJ2-5	ASSSYPQEETQY
TRBV11-3	NA	TRBJ2-1	ASSSRDRGPYNEQF
TRBV5-1	NA	TRBJ1-4	ASSLAGTGEVKLF